The rows below give T cell receptor beta chains drawn from one sample of a study of blood T cell repertoires in COVID-19. Assay: immunoSEQ multiplex PCR; the TCRdb copy retains only in-frame clones and omits some. Found here are 95,000 to 100,000 clones, around 87% of them singletons; the top ten hold approximately 10%. The sequenced material came from peripheral blood. These receptors all stem from a woman aged 25 to 45 with acute or convalescent COVID-19. Both conserved end residues are part of each CDR3. A D gene is named only where the DNA matches it firmly.

TRBD1,TRBJ1-5,TRBV6-1,CASSEDRGWDISNQPQHF
TRBD1,TRBJ2-2,TRBV5-5,CASSDWDRANTGELFF
TRBD1,TRBJ2-3,TRBV7-9,CASSSPGQIRTDTQYF
.,TRBJ2-3,TRBV7-6,CASSPRTDTQYF
TRBD1,TRBJ1-2,TRBV5-1,CASSLSGTGTYGYTF
TRBD2,TRBJ2-3,TRBV28,CASSERGDSTDTQYF
TRBD1,TRBJ2-5,TRBV28,CASSLSWGTDSGTQYF
TRBD1,TRBJ1-5,TRBV7-2,CASSSPRTGNNQPQHF
TRBD1,TRBJ1-1,TRBV6-5,CASSTHRGRRTEAFF
.,TRBJ1-5,TRBV7-9,CASSFDTAVEPQHF
TRBD2,TRBJ2-1,TRBV11-2,CASRLAGGQGNEQFF
.,TRBJ2-3,TRBV18,CASSPPGSSTDTQYF
.,TRBJ1-1,TRBV11-3,CASSLRLLMNTEAFF
.,TRBJ2-3,TRBV14,CASSQDHIGGSTQYF
.,TRBJ1-2,TRBV5-6,CASSLFQGGGYTF
.,TRBJ2-1,TRBV27,CASSEGDEQFF
.,TRBJ1-2,TRBV2,CASSEPDRFYGYTF
.,TRBJ2-6,TRBV11-3,CASSLARWGYSGANVLTF
.,TRBJ1-6,TRBV10-3,CAISDVVYNSPLHF
.,TRBJ1-5,TRBV27,CASGHDGRQPQHF
.,TRBJ2-2,TRBV28,CASSPPSLNTGELFF
.,TRBJ2-7,TRBV28,CASSTPDSVTYEQYF
.,TRBJ1-1,TRBV11-2,CASSTSGFTEAFF
TRBD2,TRBJ2-1,TRBV5-8,CASSLGLQRGKDEQFF
TRBD1,TRBJ2-3,TRBV9,CASSTRTGGGTDTQYF
TRBD1,TRBJ2-7,TRBV12-5,CASGRQGSYEQYF
TRBD1,TRBJ1-6,TRBV2,CASSGQGPNSPLHF
TRBD2,TRBJ2-3,TRBV3-1/TRBV3-2,CASSLRSSGATDTQYF
TRBD1,TRBJ1-1,TRBV6-5,CASSYGQGQAFF
TRBD1,TRBJ2-5,TRBV6-5,CASQPTGLETQYF
TRBD1,TRBJ1-2,TRBV19,CASSPGQGSIYGYTF
TRBD1,TRBJ1-6,TRBV5-1,CASSLASTGDYNSPLHF
TRBD1,TRBJ1-1,TRBV5-1,CASSRTGENTEAFF
TRBD1,TRBJ1-4,TRBV19,CASSPAGGGMRSEKLFF
TRBD1,TRBJ2-2,TRBV15,CATSRGQGLGGELFF
TRBD1,TRBJ1-2,TRBV19,CASGTIGQGLLGYTF
.,TRBJ1-1,TRBV19,CASSMFGSIGSEAFF
.,TRBJ2-1,TRBV5-1,CASSLLGGGEQFF
.,TRBJ1-5,TRBV30,CAWSDQQLNQPQHF
TRBD1,TRBJ1-6,TRBV12-3/TRBV12-4,CASIGTGGSPLHF
TRBD1,TRBJ2-2,TRBV6-1,CASSEVFGTGSGELFF
.,TRBJ2-1,TRBV5-3,CASRDFPYNEQFF